This T cell receptor (beta chain) was sequenced in a study of T-cell reconstitution after alpha-beta-depleted transplantation in children. The CDR3 consists of 11 residues. Germline loops: CDR1 SNHLY, CDR2 FYNNEI. The V gene lost 3 bases and the J gene lost 15 bases, with 12 bases spanning the gap. General study points: T-cell counts and diversity were attributed mostly to newly produced T cells one year after transplant. Several patients had high TCRbeta diversity at day 60; it came from surviving recipient T cells and thymic progenitors. It was reported that alpha-beta T cells came from several hundred expanded graft clones (about two months after transplant).

As regards this clonotype: What it binds is not known.

Using unique molecular identifiers, the investigators prepared the TCRbeta library. TCRdb called the PCR reads again in MiXCR, with one record for every CDR3 protein. The sample has about 830,000 distinct CDR3 sequences; less than 20% are singletons. This sequence joins TRBV2 and TRBJ2-4, with no clear D. Sample: PBMCs, mostly from graft donor cells, taken 360 days after TCRalphabeta/CD19-depleted stem cell transplant. This TCR was sampled from a male patient under 18 who had a stem cell transplant for acute lymphoblastic leukemia, so the T cells may come from the graft donor. This CDR3 reads CASSDRTELYF. The CDR3 DNA follows: TGTGCCAGCAGTGACCGGACGGAATTGTACTTC.